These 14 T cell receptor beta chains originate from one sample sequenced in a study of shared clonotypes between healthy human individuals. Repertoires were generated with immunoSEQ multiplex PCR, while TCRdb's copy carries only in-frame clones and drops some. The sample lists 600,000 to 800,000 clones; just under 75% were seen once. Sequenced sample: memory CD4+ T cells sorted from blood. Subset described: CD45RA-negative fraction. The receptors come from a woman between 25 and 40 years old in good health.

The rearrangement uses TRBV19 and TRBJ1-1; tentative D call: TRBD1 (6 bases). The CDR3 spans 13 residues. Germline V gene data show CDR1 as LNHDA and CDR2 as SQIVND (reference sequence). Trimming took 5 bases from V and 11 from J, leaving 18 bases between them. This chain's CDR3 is CASSGLRGGAAFF. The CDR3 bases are TGTGCCAGTAGTGGATTAAGAGGGGGGGCGGCTTTCTTT.

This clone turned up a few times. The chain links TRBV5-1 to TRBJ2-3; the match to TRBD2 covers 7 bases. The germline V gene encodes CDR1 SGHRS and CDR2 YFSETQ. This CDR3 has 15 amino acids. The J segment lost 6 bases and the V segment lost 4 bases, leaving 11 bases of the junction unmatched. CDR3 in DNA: TGCGCCAGCAGCCCTGGTGCCCCGGGGGGTGATACGCAGTATTTT. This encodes CASSPGAPGGDTQYF.

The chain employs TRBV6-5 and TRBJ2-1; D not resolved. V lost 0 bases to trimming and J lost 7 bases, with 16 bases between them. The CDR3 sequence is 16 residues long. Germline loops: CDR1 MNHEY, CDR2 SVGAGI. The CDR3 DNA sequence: TGTGCCAGCAGTTACTCGGTTGGCAGCGTAGTTAATGAGCAGTTCTTC. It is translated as CASSYSVGSVVNEQFF.

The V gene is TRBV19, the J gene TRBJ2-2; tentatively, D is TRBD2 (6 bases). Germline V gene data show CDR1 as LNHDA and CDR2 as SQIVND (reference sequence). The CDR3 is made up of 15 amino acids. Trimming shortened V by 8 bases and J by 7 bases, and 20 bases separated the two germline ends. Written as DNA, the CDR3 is TGTGCCAGTTGCCGCTTGGAGGGAGTTTACGGGGAGCTGTTTTTT. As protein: CASCRLEGVYGELFF.

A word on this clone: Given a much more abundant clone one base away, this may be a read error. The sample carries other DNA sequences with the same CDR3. The CDR3 bases are TGTGCCAGCAAAGATGAAAAACTGTTTTTT. Amino acid sequence: CASKDEKLFF. The chain couples TRBV28 to TRBJ1-4; D gene ambiguous. The germline V gene encodes CDR1 MDHEN and CDR2 SYDVKM. This CDR3 is built from 10 residues. V shed 7 bases and J shed 6 bases, with 3 bases lying between them.

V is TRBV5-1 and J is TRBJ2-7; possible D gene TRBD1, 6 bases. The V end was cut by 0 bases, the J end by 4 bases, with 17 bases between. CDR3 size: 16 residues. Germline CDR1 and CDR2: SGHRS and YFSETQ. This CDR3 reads CASSLAGTGQNYEQYF. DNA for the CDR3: TGCGCCAGCAGCTTGGCCGGAACTGGACAGAATTACGAGCAGTACTTC.

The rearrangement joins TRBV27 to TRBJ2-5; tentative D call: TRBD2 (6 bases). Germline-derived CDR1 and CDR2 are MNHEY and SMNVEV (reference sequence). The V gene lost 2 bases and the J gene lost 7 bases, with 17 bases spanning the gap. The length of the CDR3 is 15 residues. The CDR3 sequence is CASSLGWRERGTQYF. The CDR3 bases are TGTGCCAGCAGTTTAGGTTGGAGGGAGAGGGGGACCCAGTACTTC.

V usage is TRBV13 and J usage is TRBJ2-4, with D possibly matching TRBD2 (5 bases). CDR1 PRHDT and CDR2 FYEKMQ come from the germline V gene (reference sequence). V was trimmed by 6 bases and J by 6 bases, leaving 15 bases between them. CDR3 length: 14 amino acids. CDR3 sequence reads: CASRRLGSGNIQYF. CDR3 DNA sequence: TGTGCCAGCAGGAGACTTGGGAGCGGAAACATTCAGTACTTC.

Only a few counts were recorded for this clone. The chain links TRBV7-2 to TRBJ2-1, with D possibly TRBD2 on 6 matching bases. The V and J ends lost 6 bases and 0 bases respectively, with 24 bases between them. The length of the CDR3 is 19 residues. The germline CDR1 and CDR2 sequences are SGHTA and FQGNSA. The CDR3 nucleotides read TGTGCCAGCAGACCTCATTCTAGCATGTACGGGAGCTCCTACAATGAGCAGTTCTTC. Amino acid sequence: CASRPHSSMYGSSYNEQFF.

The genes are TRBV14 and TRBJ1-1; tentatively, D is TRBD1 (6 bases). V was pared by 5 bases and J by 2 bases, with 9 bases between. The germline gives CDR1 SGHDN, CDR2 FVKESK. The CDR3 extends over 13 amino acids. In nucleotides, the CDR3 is TGTGCCAGCAGCTCACAGGGTAACACTGAAGCTTTCTTT. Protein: CASSSQGNTEAFF.

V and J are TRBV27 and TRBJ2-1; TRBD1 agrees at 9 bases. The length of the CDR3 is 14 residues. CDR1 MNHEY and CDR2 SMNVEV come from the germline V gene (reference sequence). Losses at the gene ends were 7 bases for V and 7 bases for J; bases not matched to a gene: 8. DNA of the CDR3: TGTGCCAGCAAGAAACAGGGGGCATTGAATGAGCAGTTCTTC. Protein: CASKKQGALNEQFF.

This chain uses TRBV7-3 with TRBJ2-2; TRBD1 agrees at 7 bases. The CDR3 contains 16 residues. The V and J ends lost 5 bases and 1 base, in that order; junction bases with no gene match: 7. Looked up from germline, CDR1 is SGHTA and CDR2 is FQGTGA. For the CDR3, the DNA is TGTGCCAGCAGCCCTACGACAGGGTGGAACACCGGGGAGCTGTTTTTT. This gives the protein CASSPTTGWNTGELFF.

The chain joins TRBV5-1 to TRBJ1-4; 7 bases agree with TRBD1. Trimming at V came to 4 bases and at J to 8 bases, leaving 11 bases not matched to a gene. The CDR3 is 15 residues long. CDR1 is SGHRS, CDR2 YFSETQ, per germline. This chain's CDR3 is CASSLQGRVQEKLFF. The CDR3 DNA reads TGCGCCAGCAGCCTACAGGGGAGAGTTCAGGAAAAACTGTTTTTT. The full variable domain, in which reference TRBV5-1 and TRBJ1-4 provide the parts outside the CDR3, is KAGVTQTPRYLIKTRGQQVTLSCSPISGHRSVSWYQQTPGQGLQFLFEYFSETQRNKGNFPGRFSGRQFSNSRSEMNVSTLELGDSALYLCASSLQGRVQEKLFFGSGTQLSVL.

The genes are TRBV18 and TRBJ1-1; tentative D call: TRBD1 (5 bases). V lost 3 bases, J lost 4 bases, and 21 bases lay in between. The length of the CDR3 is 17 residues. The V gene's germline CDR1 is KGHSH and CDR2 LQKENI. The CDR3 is CASSPASQGVVGTEAFF. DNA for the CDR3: TGTGCCAGCTCACCGGCCTCGCAGGGTGTGGTTGGCACTGAAGCTTTCTTT.